The rows below give T cell receptor beta chains drawn from one sample of a study of T cell repertoires in aging, cancer and after chemotherapy. TCRdb reprocessed the multiplex PCR reads via MiXCR and lists one record per CDR3 protein. The sample carries about 2,500 distinct CDR3 sequences, about a quarter recorded once. Input material: blood. The receptors come from a human donor in good health. Each CDR3 is given without its conserved first and last residue. The size field is filled for only some rows; it gives once, few, many or a size class.

J | size | V | length | CDR3
TRBJ2-3 | medium-sized | TRBV12-3/TRBV12-4 | 13 | ASSQLAGGTDTQY
TRBJ1-6 | large | TRBV19 | 13 | ASREMGTGNSPLH
TRBJ2-3 | NA | TRBV12-3/TRBV12-4 | 11 | ASLAGGLNTQY
TRBJ2-5 | few | TRBV11-2 | 11 | ASSFWGRETQY
TRBJ1-2 | medium-sized | TRBV7-2 | 12 | ASSPTPGGDGYT
TRBJ1-4 | NA | TRBV4-3 | 13 | ASSQASRAVPELF
TRBJ2-1 | medium-sized | TRBV6-2/TRBV6-3 | 10 | ASRYPGTDQF
TRBJ1-5 | NA | TRBV7-3 | 13 | PSSFLQGRNQPQH
TRBJ2-2 | medium-sized | TRBV4-3 | 14 | ASSPGETPSAGELF
TRBJ1-6 | large | TRBV30 | 10 | AWDFYNSPLH
TRBJ1-4 | medium-sized | TRBV18 | 13 | ASSPTDSDNEKLF
TRBJ2-7 | large | TRBV6-5 | 9 | ASRSLYEQY
TRBJ2-7 | medium-sized | TRBV11-1 | 12 | ASSLGDGPYEQY
TRBJ2-5 | medium-sized | TRBV20-1 | 14 | SARDPLTSWQETQY
TRBJ2-3 | medium-sized | TRBV6-6 | 13 | ASRRTGTSTDTQY
TRBJ1-2 | medium-sized | TRBV18 | 11 | ASSPGQNYGYT
TRBJ1-6 | medium-sized | TRBV6-2/TRBV6-3 | 12 | ASSLTGVRSPLH
TRBJ2-5 | NA | TRBV11-2 | 13 | ASSLQRGGGETQY
TRBJ2-7 | NA | TRBV6-6 | 11 | ASGATGAYEQY
TRBJ1-2 | NA | TRBV7-2 | 12 | ASSSRTGPRGYT
TRBJ2-5 | medium-sized | TRBV28 | 14 | ASSPWIGGGGETQY
TRBJ2-7 | medium-sized | TRBV6-5 | 13 | ASSYSGTGTYEQY
TRBJ2-7 | NA | TRBV5-1 | 12 | ASSLGGRVYEQY
TRBJ1-1 | NA | TRBV6-5 | 9 | ASIQGFAAF